This TCR beta chain was sequenced for a study of Tregs in tolerant kidney transplant recipients. Whole-study findings and limits: Expanding Tregs on activated donor B cells appeared to best identify donor-specific TCRbeta clones. Nucleotide sequences could not be compared across some patients' samples due to primer changes.

Profiled with immunoSEQ multiplex PCR; TCRdb holds only in-frame clones, not every one. The sample records tens of thousands of clones, less than 90% being singletons. Germline lookup yields CDR1 SNHLY and CDR2 FYNNEI. The CDR3 spans 17 residues. Trimming removed 1 base at V and 2 bases at J, with 18 bases between. Details on this clone: Its antigen remains unidentified.

Specimen: CD4+ T cells from blood, collected before the transplant. The source is a human donor who received a combined kidney and bone marrow transplant. The chain links TRBV2 to TRBJ2-7; D is unclear. In nucleotides, the CDR3 is TGTGCCAGCAGTGAAGGCGCTAACCTATTGGTCCCCTACGAGCAGTACTTC. Translated: CASSEGANLLVPYEQYF.